The text below deals with one T cell receptor (beta chain). The data were taken from a study of blood T cell repertoires in COVID-19. Across the study: From the United States, Italy and Spain came samples of acute and convalescent COVID-19.

Participants came from about two dozen US areas, aged about 18 to 95 years. Participant reports of clinical history set cohort assignment. As originally analysed: Estimated nucleated cell counts came from reference gene primer amplification. The assay was immunoSEQ multiplex PCR, and TCRdb's table has in-frame clones only and misses some. V, J and clone size reflect that table, while D and trimming were determined from the DNA. The repertoire holds a few hundred thousand clones, with roughly 88% as singletons. What was sequenced was PBMCs or T cells enriched from blood (not recorded which). This clonotype was obtained from a woman under 40 who had recovered from COVID-19.

The CDR3 coding sequence is TGCAGTGCTAGTGAGAGTGGCACAGATACGCAGTATTTT. Protein product: CSASESGTDTQYF. The chain joins TRBV20-1 to TRBJ2-3, with D hard to call. The V and J ends lost 3 bases and 1 base respectively, with 8 bases between them. This CDR3 region has 13 residues. Per germline, CDR1 DFQATT and CDR2 SNEGSKA (reference sequence).